This entry describes one TCR beta chain. The data were obtained in a study of T cell changes during pregnancy in multiple sclerosis. This CDR3 region has 14 residues. V lost 6 bases and J lost 1, with 13 bases in between. Germline V CDR1 and CDR2: SGHNT, YYREEE (reference sequence). Only in-frame clones appear in the TCRdb table, and some are missing; sequencing was by immunoSEQ multiplex PCR. In the table there are 35,000 to 40,000 clones, roughly 90% of which are singletons. This receptor was taken from a female donor in good health, enrolled as a control in a pregnancy study. Sequenced material: CD4+ T cells from peripheral blood mononuclear cells, taken after pregnancy. This chain connects TRBV5-4 to TRBJ1-2; a weak D match, TRBD1 (5 bases). In DNA, the CDR3 is TGTGCCAGCACCCTCCTAGGGGTTAACTATGGCTACACCTTC. Translating gives CASTLLGVNYGYTF. The full variable domain, in which reference TRBV5-4 and TRBJ1-2 provide the parts outside the CDR3, is ETGVTQSPTHLIKTRGQQVTLRCSSQSGHNTVSWYQQALGQGPQFIFQYYREEENGRGNFPPRFSGLQFPNYSSELNVNALELDDSALYLCASTLLGVNYGYTFGSGTRLTVV.